The T cell receptor beta chain described here comes from a study of T cells in Graves' hyperthyroidism and ophthalmopathy. Fresh peripheral blood, 10 ml, yielded the PBMCs. The investigators amplified TCR beta CDR3 regions from RNA transcripts. The study used the HTBI primer set for a first-round RT-PCR of the TCR CDR3. TCRdb analysed the multiplex PCR reads with MiXCR anew, one entry per CDR3 protein. The sample lists around 200,000 distinct CDR3 sequences, about 17% occurring once. This clonotype was observed many times. Its antigen is currently unknown. The study, taken as a whole, reports: Appearing also in blood were most of the thyroid clonotypes expanded above 0.001. Ophthalmopathy cases were set apart from stable hyperthyroidism by a 13 V-J model.

CDR3 length: 14 amino acids. V shed 10 bases and J 1 base; nucleotides not matched to a gene: 5. The germline V gene encodes CDR1 ENHRY and CDR2 SYGVKD. The genes are TRBV10-3 and TRBJ1-1; 11 bases are a match to TRBD1. The sample was blood. This TCR derives from a man aged 35 to 55 with Graves' hyperthyroidism. The CDR3 is CATGQGARNTEAFF. Here the CDR3 DNA reads TGTGCCACAGGACAGGGGGCGAGGAACACTGAAGCTTTCTTT.